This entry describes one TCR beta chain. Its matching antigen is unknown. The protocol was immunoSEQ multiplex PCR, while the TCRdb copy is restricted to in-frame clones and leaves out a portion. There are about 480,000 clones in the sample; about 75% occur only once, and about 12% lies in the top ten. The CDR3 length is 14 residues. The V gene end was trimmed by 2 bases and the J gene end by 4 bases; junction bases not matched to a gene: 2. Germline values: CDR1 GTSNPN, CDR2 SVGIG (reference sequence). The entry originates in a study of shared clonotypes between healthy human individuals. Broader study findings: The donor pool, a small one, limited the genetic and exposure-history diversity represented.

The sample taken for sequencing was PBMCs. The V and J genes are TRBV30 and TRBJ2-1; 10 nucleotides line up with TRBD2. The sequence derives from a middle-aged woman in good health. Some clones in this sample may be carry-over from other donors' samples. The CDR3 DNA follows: TGTGCCTGGAGTAGCGGGAGGGGATACAATGAGCAGTTCTTC. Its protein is CAWSSGRGYNEQFF.